The source of this T cell receptor (beta chain) is a study of T cell repertoires in breast cancer (TCRdb year 2016). With regard to the full study: Tumors, lymph nodes and peripheral blood lymphocytes from breast cancer patients were profiled in the study, along with peripheral blood from healthy control donors. Most of the approximately 19 patient tumors analyzed for shared TCRs were ER+/PR+. Nine healthy donors, of an age range similar to that of the patients, were included as controls. On average, sequencing produced about 500,000 sequences per sample and about 10 reads per input cell. Because breast cancer has a low mutational burden and common mutations are rare, the study reasoned that TCRs shared between breast cancer patients would target shared antigens. After being minced and digested with Liberase and DNase, tumors and tumor-involved lymph nodes were passed through 70-um and 40-um filters. Tumor-free lymph nodes were processed without enzymatic digestion, and blood samples were separated by Ficoll.

The research as a whole found: TRBV7 predominance was observed among shared TCRs, which possibly reflected tumor recognition or mispriming bias from eight TRBV7 primers. About fourfold more TCRs were shared with matched tumor repertoires by tumor-involved sentinel lymph nodes than by tumor-free nodes (roughly 8% versus 2%). Because transcript abundance and primer differences skewed clone recovery, emulsion RT-PCR was regarded as qualitative rather than quantitative. Shared TCRs were encoded by various nucleotide sequences, which suggests selection and expansion based on antigen. Discarding singleton TCRs and sampling only part of each tumor may have missed genuine antitumor clones. Possible tumor specificity was suggested for some 18 TCR pairs that were shared across seven or more patient tumors yet rarely found in control blood.

Comment on this clonotype: The antigen it binds to is not known. No much larger clone is present one base from it, and per-base qualities are unavailable.

V drops 3 bases and J drops 4 bases, leaving 15 bases in between. The CDR3 covers 16 residues, taking in both the cysteine and the phenylalanine. CDR3 DNA only is kept here, 48 bases in frame from base 1. To analyze paired alpha-beta TCRs of CD8+ T cells, the study used an expanded emulsion RT-PCR method with primers covering all TCR V genes. Before emulsion RT-PCR, CD8+ T cells were isolated with a CD8 positive selection kit and incubated overnight in roughly 9.1 IU/mL IL-2. The receptor library was made with emulsion pairing. Unpaired genes were suppressed by a second nested PCR containing blocking oligos, after which a third nested PCR added Illumina adaptors and barcodes. Each master mix for emulsion RT-PCR held 5,000-250,000 T cells along with C-region, Stepout and V-region primers. Emulsions were generated with the Micellula Emulsion and Purification Kit, and RT-PCR used Qiagen OneStep RT-PCR reagents. Pooled libraries were sequenced on an Illumina MiSeq with paired-end 2 x 250 reads. Regarding the original processing steps: Read pairs were joined in Galaxy and clipped at the engineered overlap into separate alpha and beta files; unclipped reads were discarded. To assign alpha-beta pairs, the researchers used CompleteTCR, a MiTCR-based pipeline that relies on an R script to link chains sharing read cluster identifiers. TCR sequences that were observed only once, about 1-3.4% of the total, were removed as potential sequencing errors. TCRdb reanalyzed the raw reads on its own, using fastp at Q25 for trimming and MiXCR for clone calling, and kept in-frame beta chains. Entries are consolidated by CDR3 protein sequence, retaining the most common genes and DNA. TCRdb's processing, not the study's, gives the V and J calls here. Here the sample has some 37,000 distinct CDR3 sequences; 35% to 50% occur a single time. The ten top clones hold around 60% of the sample.

Recombination connected TRBV12-3 or TRBV12-4 to TRBJ2-2; the D gene remains uncertain. The TCR originated in a pool of human donors with breast cancer or a healthy control (not recorded which). The sequencing sample was made of CD8+ T cells. CDR3 reads: CASSFALGAGTGELFF. The nucleotides read TGTGCCAGCAGTTTTGCATTGGGTGCAGGCACCGGGGAGCTGTTTTTT.